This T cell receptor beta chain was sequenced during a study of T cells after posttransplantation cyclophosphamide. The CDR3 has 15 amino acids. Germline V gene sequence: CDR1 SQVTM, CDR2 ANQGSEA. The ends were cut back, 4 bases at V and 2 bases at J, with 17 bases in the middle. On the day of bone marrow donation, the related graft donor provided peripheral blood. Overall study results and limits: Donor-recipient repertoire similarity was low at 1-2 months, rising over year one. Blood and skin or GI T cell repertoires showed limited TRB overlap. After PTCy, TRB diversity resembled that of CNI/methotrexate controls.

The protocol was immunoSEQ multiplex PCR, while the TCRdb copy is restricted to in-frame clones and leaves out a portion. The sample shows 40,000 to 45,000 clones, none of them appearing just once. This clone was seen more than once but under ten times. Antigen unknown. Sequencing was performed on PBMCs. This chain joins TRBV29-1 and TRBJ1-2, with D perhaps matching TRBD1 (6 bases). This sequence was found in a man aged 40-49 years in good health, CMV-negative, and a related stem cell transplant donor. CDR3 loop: CSVGEPGQQNYGYTF. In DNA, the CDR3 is TGCAGCGTTGGAGAACCGGGACAACAGAACTATGGCTACACCTTC. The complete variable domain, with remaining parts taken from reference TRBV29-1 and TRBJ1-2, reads SAVISQKPSRDICQRGTSLTIQCQVDSQVTMMFWYRQQPGQSLTLIATANQGSEATYESGFVIDKFPISRPNLTFSTLTVSNMSPEDSSIYLCSVGEPGQQNYGYTFGSGTRLTVV.